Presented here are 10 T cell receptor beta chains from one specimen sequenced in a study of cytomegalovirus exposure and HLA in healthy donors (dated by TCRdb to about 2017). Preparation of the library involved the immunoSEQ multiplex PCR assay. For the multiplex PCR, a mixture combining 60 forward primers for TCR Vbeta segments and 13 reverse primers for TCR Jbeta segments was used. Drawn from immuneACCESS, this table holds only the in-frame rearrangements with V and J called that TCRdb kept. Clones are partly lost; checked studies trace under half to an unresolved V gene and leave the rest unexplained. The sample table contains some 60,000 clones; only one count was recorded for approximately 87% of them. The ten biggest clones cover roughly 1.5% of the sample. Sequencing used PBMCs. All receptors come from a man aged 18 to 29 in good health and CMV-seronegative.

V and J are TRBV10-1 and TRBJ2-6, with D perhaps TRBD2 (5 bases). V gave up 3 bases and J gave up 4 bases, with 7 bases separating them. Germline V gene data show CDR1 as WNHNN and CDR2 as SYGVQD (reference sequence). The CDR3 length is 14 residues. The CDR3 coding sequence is TGCGCCAGCAGTGAAGGGAGCGGGGCCAACGTCCTGACTTTC. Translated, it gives CASSEGSGANVLTF.

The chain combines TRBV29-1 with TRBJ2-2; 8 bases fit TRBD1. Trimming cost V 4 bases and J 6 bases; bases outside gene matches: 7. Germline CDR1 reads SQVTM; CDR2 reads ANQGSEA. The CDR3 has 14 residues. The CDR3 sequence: CSVVRQGRSGELFF. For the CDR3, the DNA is TGCAGCGTTGTGAGACAGGGGCGGTCCGGGGAGCTGTTTTTT.

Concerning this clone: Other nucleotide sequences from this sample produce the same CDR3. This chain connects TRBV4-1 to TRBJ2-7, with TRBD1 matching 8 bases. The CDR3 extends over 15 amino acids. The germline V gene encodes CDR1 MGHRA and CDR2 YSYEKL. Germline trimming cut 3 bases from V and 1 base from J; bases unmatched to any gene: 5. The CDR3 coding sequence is TGCGCCAGCAGCCAGGGAACAGGGGGGTCCTACGAGCAGTACTTC. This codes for CASSQGTGGSYEQYF.

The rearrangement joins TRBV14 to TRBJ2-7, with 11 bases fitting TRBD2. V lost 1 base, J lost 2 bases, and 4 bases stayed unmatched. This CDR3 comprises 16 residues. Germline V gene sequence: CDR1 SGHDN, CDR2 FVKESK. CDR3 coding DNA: TGTGCCAGCAGCCAAGCTAGCGGGGGGCTTACCTACGAGCAGTACTTC. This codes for CASSQASGGLTYEQYF.

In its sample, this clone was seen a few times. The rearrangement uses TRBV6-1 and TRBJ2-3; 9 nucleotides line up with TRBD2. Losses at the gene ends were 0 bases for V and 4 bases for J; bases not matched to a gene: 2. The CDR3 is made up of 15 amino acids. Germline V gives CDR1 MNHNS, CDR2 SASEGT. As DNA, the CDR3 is TGTGCCAGCAGTGAAGCAGGCGGGGGGGCAGATACGCAGTATTTT. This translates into CASSEAGGGADTQYF.

The DNA of the CDR3 is TGTGCCAGCGGTTTCGAGTCACCCCTCCACTTT. Protein product: CASGFESPLHF. The rearrangement uses TRBV6-1 and TRBJ1-6; the D is unclear. The germline V gene encodes CDR1 MNHNS and CDR2 SASEGT. The CDR3 sequence is 11 residues long. V was clipped by 8 bases and J by 10 bases, with 9 bases between them.

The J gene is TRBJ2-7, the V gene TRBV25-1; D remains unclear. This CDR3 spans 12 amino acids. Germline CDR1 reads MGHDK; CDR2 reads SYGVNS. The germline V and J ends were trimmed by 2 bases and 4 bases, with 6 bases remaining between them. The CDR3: CASSENQYEQYF. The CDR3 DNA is TGTGCCAGCAGTGAAAATCAATACGAGCAGTACTTC.

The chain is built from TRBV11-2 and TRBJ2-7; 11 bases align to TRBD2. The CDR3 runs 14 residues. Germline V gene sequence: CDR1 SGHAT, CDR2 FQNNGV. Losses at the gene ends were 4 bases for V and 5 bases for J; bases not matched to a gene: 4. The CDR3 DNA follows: TGTGCCAGCAGCTCACTAGCGGGGGCTAACGAGCAGTACTTC. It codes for CASSSLAGANEQYF.

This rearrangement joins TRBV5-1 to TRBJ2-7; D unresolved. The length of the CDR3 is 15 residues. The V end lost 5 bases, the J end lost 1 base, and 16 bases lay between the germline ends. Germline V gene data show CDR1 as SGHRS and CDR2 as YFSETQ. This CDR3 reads CASRYQKEFSYEQYF. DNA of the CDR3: TGCGCCAGCAGGTACCAGAAGGAGTTTTCCTACGAGCAGTACTTC.

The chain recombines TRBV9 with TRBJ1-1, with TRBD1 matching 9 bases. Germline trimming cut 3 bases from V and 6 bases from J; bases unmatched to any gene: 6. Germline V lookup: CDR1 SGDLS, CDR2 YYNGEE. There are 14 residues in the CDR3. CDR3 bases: TGTGCCAGCAGCGGGGGACAGGGCTTACCTGAAGCTTTCTTT. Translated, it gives CASSGGQGLPEAFF.